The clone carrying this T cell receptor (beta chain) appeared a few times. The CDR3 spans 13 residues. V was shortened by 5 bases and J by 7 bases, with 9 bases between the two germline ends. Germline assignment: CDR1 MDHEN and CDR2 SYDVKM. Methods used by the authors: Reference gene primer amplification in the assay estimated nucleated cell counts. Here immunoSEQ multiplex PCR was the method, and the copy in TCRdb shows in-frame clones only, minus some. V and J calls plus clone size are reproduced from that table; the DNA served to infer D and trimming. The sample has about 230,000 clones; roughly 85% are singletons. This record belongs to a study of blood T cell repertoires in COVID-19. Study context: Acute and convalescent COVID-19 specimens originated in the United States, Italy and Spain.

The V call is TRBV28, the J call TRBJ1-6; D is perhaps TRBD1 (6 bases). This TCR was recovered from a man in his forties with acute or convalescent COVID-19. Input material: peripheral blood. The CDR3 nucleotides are TGTGCCAGCAGTGGGGGACACAATTCACCCCTCCACTTT. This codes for CASSGGHNSPLHF.